A single sample gave rise to the 3 T cell receptor beta chains below, sequenced in a study of shared clonotypes between healthy human individuals. Method: immunoSEQ multiplex PCR; TCRdb's copy keeps in-frame clones and lacks some. The table includes 450,000 to 500,000 clones, 76% detected once. The sequencing input was PBMCs. Every receptor here comes from a woman aged 40 to 50 in good health. Some clones in this sample may be carry-over from other donors' samples.

V gene TRBV7-9 combines with J gene TRBJ2-7; 7 bases line up with TRBD2. CDR1 and CDR2 from the germline V gene are SEHNR and FQNEAQ (reference sequence). This CDR3 contains 15 residues. Trimming removed 2 bases from V and 2 bases from J; junction bases left unmatched: 6. CDR3: CASSLWRRGTYEQYF. In DNA form, the CDR3 reads TGTGCCAGCAGCTTATGGCGGCGGGGGACCTACGAGCAGTACTTC.

The gene calls are TRBV7-2 and TRBJ2-2, with D possibly called TRBD1 or TRBD2 (6 bases each). Trimming took 5 bases from V and 5 from J, leaving 15 bases between them. Germline V gives CDR1 SGHTA, CDR2 FQGNSA. The CDR3 covers 15 residues. CDR3 residues: CASSLGGQRTGELFF. The CDR3 DNA sequence: TGTGCCAGCAGCCTAGGGGGGCAGCGGACCGGGGAGCTGTTTTTT.

This chain links TRBV6-5 with TRBJ2-7, with 9 bases fitting TRBD1. With 7 bases clipped from V and 2 bases from J, the junction kept 9 bases outside the gene matches. Germline CDR1 reads MNHEY; CDR2 reads SVGAGI. This CDR3 has 15 residues. DNA for the CDR3: TGTGCCAGCACCCCGGGGGACAGGGTGCCCTACGAGCAGTACTTC. Its translation is CASTPGDRVPYEQYF.